This TCR beta chain stems from a study of control samples from healthy donors and cancer patients. Generated by immunoSEQ multiplex PCR, the TCRdb table keeps only in-frame clones and is missing some. The sample records some 150,000 clones, about 94% being singletons. The source is a man aged 60-69 years with colorectal cancer. Sequenced sample: PBMCs.

CDR3 sequence: CSVDRGREVGYTF. The CDR3 DNA reads TGCAGCGTTGACCGGGGGCGCGAGGTTGGCTACACCTTC. The J gene is TRBJ1-2, the V gene TRBV29-1; a weak D match, TRBD1 (6 bases). Trimming took 3 bases from V and 7 from J, leaving 15 bases between them. Germline lookup yields CDR1 SQVTM and CDR2 ANQGSEA. The CDR3 spans 13 residues.